This TCR beta chain was profiled in a study of blood T cells in healthy people across ages. This clonotype was seen a handful of times. A second roughly 7 to 11 cycle PCR used barcoded and J-beta primers. TCRdb re-called the 5' RACE reads with MiXCR, one entry per CDR3 protein. This table has 550,000 to 800,000 distinct CDR3 sequences, around 21% appearing once. The CDR3 loop spans 14 amino acids. In germline, CDR1 is SEHNR, CDR2 FQNEAQ (reference sequence). V was cut by 0 bases and J by 4 bases, with 8 bases left in between. What was sequenced was blood. The source is a man aged 70 or older in good health. The rearrangement links TRBV7-9 to TRBJ2-3, with D possibly being TRBD2 (5 bases). The CDR3 sequence: CASSLAEAADTQYF. The CDR3 DNA follows: TGTGCCAGCAGCTTAGCGGAGGCGGCAGATACGCAGTATTTT.